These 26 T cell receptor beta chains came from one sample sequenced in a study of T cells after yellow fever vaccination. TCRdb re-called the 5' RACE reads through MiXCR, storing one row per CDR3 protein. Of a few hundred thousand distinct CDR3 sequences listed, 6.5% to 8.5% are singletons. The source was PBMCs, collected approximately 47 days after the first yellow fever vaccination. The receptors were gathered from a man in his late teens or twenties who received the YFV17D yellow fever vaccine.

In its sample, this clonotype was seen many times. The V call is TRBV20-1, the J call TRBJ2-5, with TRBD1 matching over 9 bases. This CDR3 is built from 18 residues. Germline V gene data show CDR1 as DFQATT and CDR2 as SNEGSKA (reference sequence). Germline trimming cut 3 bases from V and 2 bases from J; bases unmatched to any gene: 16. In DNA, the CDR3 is TGCAGTGCTAGCAGGGGCGTGTACGGGGACAGGGATCAAGAGACCCAGTACTTC. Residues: CSASRGVYGDRDQETQYF.

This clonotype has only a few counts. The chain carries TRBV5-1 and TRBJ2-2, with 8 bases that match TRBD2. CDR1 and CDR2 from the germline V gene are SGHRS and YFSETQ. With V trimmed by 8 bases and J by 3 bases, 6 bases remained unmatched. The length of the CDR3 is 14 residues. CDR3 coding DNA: TGCGCCAGGGGACTAGACCCTTACACCGGGGAGCTGTTTTTT. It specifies CARGLDPYTGELFF. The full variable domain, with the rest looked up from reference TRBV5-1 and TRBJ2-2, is KAGVTQTPRYLIKTRGQQVTLSCSPISGHRSVSWYQQTPGQGLQFLFEYFSETQRNKGNFPGRFSGRQFSNSRSEMNVSTLELGDSALYLCARGLDPYTGELFFGEGSRLTVL.

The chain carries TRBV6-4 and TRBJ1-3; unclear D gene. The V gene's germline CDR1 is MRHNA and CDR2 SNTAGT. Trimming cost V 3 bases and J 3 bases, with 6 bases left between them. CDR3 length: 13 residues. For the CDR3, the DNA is TGTGCCAGCAGTGATTTTCATGGAAACACCATATATTTT. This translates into CASSDFHGNTIYF.

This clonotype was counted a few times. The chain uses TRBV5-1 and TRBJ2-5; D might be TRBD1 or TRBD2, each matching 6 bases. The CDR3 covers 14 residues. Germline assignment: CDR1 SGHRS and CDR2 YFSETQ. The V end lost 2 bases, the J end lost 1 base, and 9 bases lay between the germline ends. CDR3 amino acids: CASSLGGFQETQYF. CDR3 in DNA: TGCGCCAGCAGCTTAGGGGGGTTCCAAGAGACCCAGTACTTC.

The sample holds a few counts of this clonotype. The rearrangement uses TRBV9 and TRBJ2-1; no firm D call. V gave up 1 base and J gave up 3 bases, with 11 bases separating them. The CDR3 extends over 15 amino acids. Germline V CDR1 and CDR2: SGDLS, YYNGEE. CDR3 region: CASSVLPNSYNEQFF. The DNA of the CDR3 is TGTGCCAGCAGCGTACTCCCGAATAGCTACAATGAGCAGTTCTTC.

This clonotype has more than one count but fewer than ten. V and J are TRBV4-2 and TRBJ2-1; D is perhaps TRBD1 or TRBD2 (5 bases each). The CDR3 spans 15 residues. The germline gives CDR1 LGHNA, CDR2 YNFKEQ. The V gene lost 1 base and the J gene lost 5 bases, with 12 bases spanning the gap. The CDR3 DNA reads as TGTGCCAGCAGCCAAGTTGGGACCATAAACAATGAGCAGTTCTTC. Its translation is CASSQVGTINNEQFF.

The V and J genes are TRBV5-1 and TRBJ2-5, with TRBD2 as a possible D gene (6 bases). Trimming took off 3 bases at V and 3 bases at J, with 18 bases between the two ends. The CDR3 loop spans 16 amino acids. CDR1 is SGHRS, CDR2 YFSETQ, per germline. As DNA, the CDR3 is TGCGCCAGCAGCTCTGCCCGGGACTCGAGAAAAGAGACCCAGTACTTC. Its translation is CASSSARDSRKETQYF. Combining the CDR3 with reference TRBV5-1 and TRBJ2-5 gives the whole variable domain KAGVTQTPRYLIKTRGQQVTLSCSPISGHRSVSWYQQTPGQGLQFLFEYFSETQRNKGNFPGRFSGRQFSNSRSEMNVSTLELGDSALYLCASSSARDSRKETQYFGPGTRLLVL.

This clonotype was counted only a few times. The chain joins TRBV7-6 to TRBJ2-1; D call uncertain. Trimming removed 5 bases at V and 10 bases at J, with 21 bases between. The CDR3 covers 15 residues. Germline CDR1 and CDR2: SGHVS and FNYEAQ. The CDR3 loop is CASSQDRPSTSEQFF. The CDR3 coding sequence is TGTGCCAGCAGCCAGGACCGGCCGTCTACATCGGAGCAGTTCTTC.

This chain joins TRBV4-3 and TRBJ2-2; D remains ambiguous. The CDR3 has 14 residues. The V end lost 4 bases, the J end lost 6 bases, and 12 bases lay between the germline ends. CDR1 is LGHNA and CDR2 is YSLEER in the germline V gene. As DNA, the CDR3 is TGCGCCAGCAGCCCTCCACGAGGATCCGGGGAGCTGTTTTTT. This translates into CASSPPRGSGELFF.

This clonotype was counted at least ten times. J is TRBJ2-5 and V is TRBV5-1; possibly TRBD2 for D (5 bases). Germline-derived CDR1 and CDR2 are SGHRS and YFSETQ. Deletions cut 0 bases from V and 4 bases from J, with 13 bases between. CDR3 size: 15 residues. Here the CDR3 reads CASSLALTRGETQYF. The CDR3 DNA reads TGCGCCAGCAGCTTGGCTCTTACCCGGGGAGAGACCCAGTACTTC. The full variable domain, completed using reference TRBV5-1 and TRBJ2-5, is KAGVTQTPRYLIKTRGQQVTLSCSPISGHRSVSWYQQTPGQGLQFLFEYFSETQRNKGNFPGRFSGRQFSNSRSEMNVSTLELGDSALYLCASSLALTRGETQYFGPGTRLLVL.

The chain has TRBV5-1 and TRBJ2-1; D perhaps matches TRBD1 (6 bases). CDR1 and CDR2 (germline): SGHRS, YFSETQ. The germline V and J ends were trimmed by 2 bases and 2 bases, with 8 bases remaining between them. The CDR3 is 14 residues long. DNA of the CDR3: TGCGCCAGCAGCTTCACAGGGCCCTACAATGAGCAGTTCTTC. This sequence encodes CASSFTGPYNEQFF.

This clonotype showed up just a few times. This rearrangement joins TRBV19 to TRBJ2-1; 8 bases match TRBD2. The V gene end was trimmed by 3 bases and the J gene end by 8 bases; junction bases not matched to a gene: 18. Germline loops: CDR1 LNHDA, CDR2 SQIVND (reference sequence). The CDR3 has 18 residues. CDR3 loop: CASSIFRGRGLVVDEQFF. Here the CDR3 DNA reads TGTGCCAGTAGTATTTTCAGGGGTCGGGGACTAGTAGTCGATGAGCAGTTCTTC. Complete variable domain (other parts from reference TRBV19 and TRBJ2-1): DGGITQSPKYLFRKEGQNVTLSCEQNLNHDAMYWYRQDPGQGLRLIYYSQIVNDFQKGDIAEGYSVSREKKESFPLTVTSAQKNPTAFYLCASSIFRGRGLVVDEQFFGPGTRLTVL.

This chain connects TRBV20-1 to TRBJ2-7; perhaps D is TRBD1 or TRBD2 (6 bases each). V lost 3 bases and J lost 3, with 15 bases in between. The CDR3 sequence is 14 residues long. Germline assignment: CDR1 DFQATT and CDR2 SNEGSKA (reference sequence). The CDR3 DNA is TGCAGTGCTAGGAGGGGGGCCTCCTACTACGAGCAGTACTTC. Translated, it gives CSARRGASYYEQYF.

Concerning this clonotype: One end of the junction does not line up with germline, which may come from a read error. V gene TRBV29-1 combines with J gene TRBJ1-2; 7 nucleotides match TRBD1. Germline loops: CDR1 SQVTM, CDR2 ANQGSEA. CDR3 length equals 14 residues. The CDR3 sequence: CSVEDRGGSYGYTF. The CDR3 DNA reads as TGCAGCGTAGAAGACAGAGGGGGCTCCTATGGCTACACCTTC.

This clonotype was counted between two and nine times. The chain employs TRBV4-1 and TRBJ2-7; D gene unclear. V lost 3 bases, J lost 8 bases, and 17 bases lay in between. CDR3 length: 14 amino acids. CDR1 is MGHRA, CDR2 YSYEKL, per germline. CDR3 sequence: CASSQTQTDGQQYF. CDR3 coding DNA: TGCGCCAGCAGCCAGACCCAAACCGATGGCCAGCAGTACTTC.

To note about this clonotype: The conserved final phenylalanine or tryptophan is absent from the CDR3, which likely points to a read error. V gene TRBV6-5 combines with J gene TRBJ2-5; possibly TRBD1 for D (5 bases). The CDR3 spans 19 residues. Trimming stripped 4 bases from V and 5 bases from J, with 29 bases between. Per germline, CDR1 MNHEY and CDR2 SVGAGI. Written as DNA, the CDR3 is TGTGCCAGCAGTTCCCGGATCGAACGCCAGGGCCGCCGGGCGGAGACCCAGTACTTA. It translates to CASSSRIERQGRRAETQYL.

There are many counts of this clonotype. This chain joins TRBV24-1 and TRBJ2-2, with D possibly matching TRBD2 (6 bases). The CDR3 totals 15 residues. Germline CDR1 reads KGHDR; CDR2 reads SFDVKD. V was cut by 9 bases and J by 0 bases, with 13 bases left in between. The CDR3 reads CATEDSGSNTGELFF. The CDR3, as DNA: TGTGCCACCGAAGATAGCGGTTCGAACACCGGGGAGCTGTTTTTT.

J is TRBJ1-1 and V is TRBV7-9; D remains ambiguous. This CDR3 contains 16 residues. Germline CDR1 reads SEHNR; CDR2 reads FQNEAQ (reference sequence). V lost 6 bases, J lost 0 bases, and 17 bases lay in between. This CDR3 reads CASRTELKGLNTEAFF. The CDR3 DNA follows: TGTGCCAGCAGAACCGAGTTGAAGGGCCTGAACACTGAAGCTTTCTTT.

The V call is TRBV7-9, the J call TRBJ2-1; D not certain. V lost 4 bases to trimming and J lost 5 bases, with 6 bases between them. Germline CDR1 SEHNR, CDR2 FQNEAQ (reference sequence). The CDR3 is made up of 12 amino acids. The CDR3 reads CASSYTDNEQFF. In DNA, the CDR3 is TGTGCCAGCAGCTACACTGACAATGAGCAGTTCTTC.

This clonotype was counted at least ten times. The DNA of the CDR3 is TGTGCCAGCACCAGGGCCAACTATGGCTACACCTTC. It is translated as CASTRANYGYTF. V is TRBV5-5 and J is TRBJ1-2; D may be TRBD1 (5 bases). The CDR3 extends over 12 amino acids. Germline-derived CDR1 and CDR2 are SGHKS and YYEKEE (reference sequence). V was clipped by 6 bases and J by 2 bases, with 8 bases between them. Complete variable domain (other parts from reference TRBV5-5 and TRBJ1-2): DAGVTQSPTHLIKTRGQQVTLRCSPISGHKSVSWYQQVLGQGPQFIFQYYEKEERGRGNFPDRFSARQFPNYSSELNVNALLLGDSALYLCASTRANYGYTFGSGTRLTVV.

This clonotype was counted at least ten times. For the CDR3, the DNA is TGCAGTGCTGACAAGGACAGCTCCTACGAGCAGTACTTC. It yields the protein CSADKDSSYEQYF. This chain uses TRBV20-1 with TRBJ2-7, with a possible D match to TRBD1 (6 bases). Germline CDR1 reads DFQATT; CDR2 reads SNEGSKA (reference sequence). Between the trimmed V and J ends, which lost 5 bases and 0 bases, there was a span of 11 bases. The CDR3 length is 13 residues.

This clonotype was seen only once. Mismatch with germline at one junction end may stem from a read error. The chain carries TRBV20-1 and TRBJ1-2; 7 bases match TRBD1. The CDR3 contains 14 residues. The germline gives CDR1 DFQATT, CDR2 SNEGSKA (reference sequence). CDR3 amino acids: CSARNRGWNYVYTF. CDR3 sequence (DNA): TGCAGTGCTAGAAACAGGGGTTGGAACTATGTCTACACCTTC.

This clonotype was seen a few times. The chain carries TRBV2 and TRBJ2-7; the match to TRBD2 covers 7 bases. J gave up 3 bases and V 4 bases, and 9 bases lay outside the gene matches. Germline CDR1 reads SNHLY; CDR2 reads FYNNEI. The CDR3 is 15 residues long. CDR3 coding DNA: TGTGCCAGCAGTGCAAGAGCGGGGTTCCTCTACGAGCAGTACTTC. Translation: CASSARAGFLYEQYF.

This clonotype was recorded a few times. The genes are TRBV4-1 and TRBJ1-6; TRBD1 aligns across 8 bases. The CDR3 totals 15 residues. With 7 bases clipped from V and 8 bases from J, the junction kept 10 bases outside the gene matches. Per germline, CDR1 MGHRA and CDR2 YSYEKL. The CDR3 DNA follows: TGCGCCAGCACCTCCTCCGGGACAGGCGATTCACCCCTCCACTTT. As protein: CASTSSGTGDSPLHF.

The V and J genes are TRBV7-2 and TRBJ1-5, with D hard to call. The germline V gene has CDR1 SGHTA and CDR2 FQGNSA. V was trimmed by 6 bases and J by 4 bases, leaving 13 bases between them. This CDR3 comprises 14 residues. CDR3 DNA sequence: TGTGCCAGCAGTCTAAGGTCGGGTAATCAGCCCCAGCATTTT. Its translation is CASSLRSGNQPQHF.

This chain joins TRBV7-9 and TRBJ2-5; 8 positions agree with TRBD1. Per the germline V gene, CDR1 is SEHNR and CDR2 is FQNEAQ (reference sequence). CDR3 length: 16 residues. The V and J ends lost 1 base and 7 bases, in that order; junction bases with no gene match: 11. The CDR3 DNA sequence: TGTGCCAGCAGCTTAGACCGGGGACAGGAGTTCGGGACCCAGTACTTC. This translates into CASSLDRGQEFGTQYF.